A selection of T cell receptor beta chains follows, all from one sample in a study of radiation and T cells in renal cell carcinoma. Libraries were prepared by immunoSEQ multiplex PCR; TCRdb keeps only in-frame clonotypes and omits some of them. The repertoire includes roughly 80,000 clones, less than 85% of them detected once, and over 2% sits in the top ten. Sequenced here: blood, sampled from a patient whose treatment included radiotherapy and nephrectomy. The receptors stem from a woman aged 55-69 years with renal cell carcinoma. The CDR3 runs from the conserved cysteine through the conserved F or W. D genes are given only for firm matches. Part of the rows lack a size; the others show once, few, many or a class for expanded clones.

. . TRBJ2-2 TRBV2 15 CASSEQGLNTGELFF TGTGCCAGCAGCGAACAGGGATTGAACACCGGGGAGCTGTTTTTT
. . TRBJ1-1 TRBV19 13 CASSIGGGSEAFF TGTGCCAGTAGTATAGGTGGGGGCTCCGAAGCTTTCTTT
. . TRBJ1-3 TRBV14 11 CASSQVNTIYF TGTGCCAGCAGCCAAGTAAACACCATATATTTT
TRBD2 . TRBJ2-1 TRBV9 16 CASSVATSGPSEKQFF TGTGCCAGCAGCGTAGCTACTAGCGGGCCGTCTGAGAAGCAGTTCTTC
TRBD1 . TRBJ2-5 TRBV6-6 13 CASSHGTGGTQYF TGTGCCAGCAGTCACGGGACAGGGGGGACCCAGTACTTC
. . TRBJ1-5 TRBV5-1 16 CASSLEGGQGGQPQHF TGCGCCAGCAGCTTGGAAGGAGGCCAGGGCGGCCAGCCCCAGCATTTT
. . TRBJ1-1 TRBV6-5 14 CASIVDTRPSEAFF TGTGCCAGTATCGTAGACACCCGTCCATCTGAAGCTTTCTTT
. . TRBJ1-5 TRBV6-1 15 CASSEKGLGYQPQHF TGTGCCAGCAGTGAAAAGGGACTTGGGTATCAGCCCCAGCATTTT
TRBD1 . TRBJ1-1 TRBV2 14 CASSEATGKTEAFF TGTGCCAGCAGTGAAGCGACAGGGAAGACTGAAGCTTTCTTT
. once TRBJ2-4 TRBV6-5 14 CASTGSLAKNIQYF TGTGCCAGCACCGGATCGCTAGCCAAAAACATTCAGTACTTC
. . TRBJ2-3 TRBV28 14 CASHGQPSTDTQYF TGTGCCAGCCACGGACAGCCTAGCACAGATACGCAGTATTTT